This TCR beta chain is from a study of T-cell memory formation after mild COVID-19. TCRdb reprocessed the 5' RACE reads with MiXCR, giving one entry per CDR3 protein. The sample has approximately 560,000 distinct CDR3 sequences, 17% seen once. This clonotype turned up a few times. V was clipped by 9 bases and J by 10 bases; unmatched bases: 14. This CDR3 contains 14 residues. The sample consisted of PBMCs or a T cell subset sorted from them (not recorded which). The chain couples TRBV12-3 or TRBV12-4 to TRBJ1-1; TRBD1 matches at 10 bases. The TCR was taken from an adult woman who had mild COVID-19 (a few samples of this study predate the infection). Cell type and time point are not known. The CDR3 loop reads CASSKARQGARAFF. The CDR3 DNA sequence: TGTGCCAGTTCCAAGGCCCGACAGGGGGCGCGAGCTTTCTTT.